The source of this T cell receptor beta chain is a study of cytomegalovirus exposure and HLA in healthy donors (dated by TCRdb to the late 2010s). Study-wide context: An earlier analysis of fewer than 750 of the donors reported 250 to 300 Gb of sequence data and 90 million to 120 million unique TCR beta sequences obtained from around 180 million T cells. An early release that covered some 640 HLA-typed donors contained about 300 gigabases of sequencing data and tens of millions of unique TCR sequences. Among the roughly 390 genotyped donors, about 85% belonged to the genetic ancestry cluster associated with self-reported Caucasian donors. The study aimed to test whether cataloging public T cell receptors could reveal signatures of past pathogen exposure. Using immunosequencing, the study profiled T cell repertoires from approximately 700 subjects and related those repertoires to cytomegalovirus serostatus. Along with the approximately 650-subject first cohort, a separate validation cohort of over a hundred different subjects was used. To predict cytomegalovirus infection status, the study brought together high-throughput TCR immunosequencing, statistical association of individual TCRs with disease status, and machine learning. In a later analysis, previously published TCR beta repertoires from 670 or so donors were re-analyzed and high-resolution HLA genotyping was added so that TCR occurrence patterns could be studied. Rather than drawing on any new phenotypic data, the later analysis identified candidate immune exposures from TCR beta sequences and the way those sequences occurred across donors. In an earlier analysis of over 550 of the donors, high-throughput TCR beta sequencing was used to judge whether each TCR beta V gene segment behaved as functional or pseudogenic. Donor age, sex, ethnicity and CMV serostatus were collected together with the repertoire data. Genome-wide SNP genotypes for about three fifths of the roughly 670 donors were used in a later genetic analysis, which treated that subset as a discovery cohort. Every discovery cohort repertoire had been produced on one sequencing platform. Both class I and class II loci were covered by HLA typing, at four-digit resolution. Typing coverage differed by locus: A, B, C, DRB1 and DQB1 were typed in roughly 620-640 donors, DQA1 in 500 to 550, DPA1 in nearly 610, and DPB1 in just under 480. A few DR-DQ haplotypes were treated as single units for association and clustering because of strong linkage in the cohort. Among some 400 genotyped donors of the cohort, an average of around 240,000 unique TCR beta nucleotide sequences was sequenced per donor, of which about 18% were non-productive.

Study-wide conclusions, independent of this receptor: In an earlier analysis of 587 of the donors, most TCR beta V segments appeared in productive rearrangements about 87% or about 30% of the time, broadly matching IMGT annotations. V-gene and J-gene trimming of TCR beta chains was associated with a missense DCLRE1C variant in a later genetic analysis, and the association was replicated in an independent cohort. According to a later analysis, parvovirus B19, influenza, CMV and Epstein-Barr virus appeared linked to several top co-occurrence clusters. Because HLA typing was missing for some donors at each locus, association tests included only the typed subset. The cohort was sequenced for TCR beta chains only, and without alpha or paired-chain data the features that could be detected were limited. A later analysis found that most CMV-associated TCR beta chains appeared HLA-restricted, with HLA associations seemingly driven largely by CMV exposure. In a later analysis, HLA-associated TCR beta chains were found to be more clonally expanded and to have lower generation probabilities than equally common non-associated chains. In vitro tests confirmed that a few of the cytomegalovirus-associated TCR beta chains recognize cytomegalovirus antigens. The classifier was reported to diagnose cytomegalovirus status with high specificity and sensitivity in both the original cohort and the validation cohort. Linkage disequilibrium might explain the correlated functional status among segregating V segments, but an unknown experimental factor could not be excluded. For the cohort, immune exposure information was limited to CMV serostatus. A later genetic analysis reported fewer N-insertions in productive TCRs among donors in an Asian-associated ancestry cluster than the roughly 690-donor mean. In a later analysis, about 16,000 TCR beta sequences were associated with specific HLA alleles at a false discovery rate of 0.05. Most TCR sequences were observed very rarely across donors, whereas some public TCRs were present in many individuals. In a later analysis, the rate of TCR association differed among HLA loci, with DRB1 alleles having the most associated TCRs and HLA-C alleles having the fewest. According to the authors, the approach could potentially be generalized to other disease states and immunological phenotypes. Some IMGT-functional V segments, including TRBV6-2 and TRBV6-3, could not be distinguished by the 87-base-pair reads and were therefore excluded. When HLA alleles, especially DR and DQ, strongly co-occurred, TCR associations were difficult to assign to individual alleles. The sequencing pipeline was judged likely to have produced a cluster of highly shared sequence variants as a technical artifact. A further reported finding was that TCR beta sequences accurately predicted the HLA-A and HLA-B alleles for most subjects in the first cohort. Because counts were too low, more than 15 rarely observed V segments, including chromosome 9 orphons, were excluded from the earlier analysis of around 590 of the donors. Presence/absence analyses assumed roughly uniform sequencing depth across donors, an assumption that may not hold. The study listed 150 to 200 TCR beta chains as associated with cytomegalovirus.

The cohort comprised several hundred healthy bone marrow donors. All cohort members were sampled while nominally healthy, although unrecorded immune exposures were likely present. The donor tested CMV seronegative and was one of the 352 seronegative cohort members. A peripheral blood sample was provided by each donor, and peripheral blood mononuclear cells were used for TCR beta sequencing. The Qiagen DNeasy Blood Extraction Kit was used to extract genomic DNA from the blood cell samples. Preparation of the library involved the immunoSEQ multiplex PCR assay. The multiplex PCR relied on a mix of 60 forward primers for TCR Vbeta segments and 13 reverse primers for TCR Jbeta segments. A multiplex PCR assay on genomic DNA amplified the CDR3 region of rearranged TCR beta genes. The amplified TCR beta libraries were sequenced on the Illumina HiSeq System as 87-base-pair reads. The published analysis was carried out like this. A later analysis counted tens of millions of unique TCR beta chains across the 640 or so repertoires, and 10 million to 12 million of these chains were shared by at least two donors. A nearest-neighbor algorithm error-corrected the raw reads and collapsed the reads into unique sequences, merging closely related sequences to remove PCR and sequencing errors. To assign V, D and J gene segments, CDR3 sequences were aligned to IMGT reference sequences. For a sequence to be retained, at least a six-nucleotide match to both a V gene segment and a J gene segment was required. Rearrangements were classified as productive when the CDR3 lacked stop codons and remained in frame with V and J, and all other rearrangements were classified as non-productive. Following IMGT convention, CDR3 was defined as the stretch from the second conserved V-encoded cysteine up to the conserved J-encoded phenylalanine. The earlier analysis of more than 450 of the donors excluded sequences that lacked an unambiguous match to a single V gene segment. An earlier analysis of some 610 of the donors called V segments functional above 56.7% productive rearrangements and segregating when the between-donor standard deviation exceeded 5%. A statistical classification framework was developed to diagnose cytomegalovirus status using the catalog of TCR beta chain sequences. A later analysis assigned V and J genes by comparing TCR nucleotide sequences with IMGT/GENE-DB human TR gene sequences. In a later analysis, CDR3 sequences and most-parsimonious VDJ recombination scenarios were assigned using the TCRdist pipeline. A later analysis defined each TCR beta chain by its CDR3 amino acid sequence plus V-gene family, and excluded reads lacking a unique V-gene family. To address suspected cross-contamination and a sequencing artifact, a later analysis removed roughly 580 highly shared, low-generation-probability nucleotide sequences. In a later analysis, a clonal expansion index for each public chain was calculated from normalized within-repertoire ranks of inferred template counts. In a later analysis, generation probabilities were computed with a VDJ recombination model fitted to out-of-frame rearrangements, and the resulting probabilities were checked against IGoR. In a later analysis, TCR-TCR, TCR-HLA and TCR-CMV co-occurrence was scored with hypergeometric tests, and a repertoire-size bias correction was applied to TCR pairs. False discovery rates were estimated in a later analysis by permuting HLA or CMV assignments 20 times. In a later analysis, co-occurring TCRs were grouped with DBSCAN, and TCRdist sequence similarity was added when clustering was performed within HLA-allele-positive subsets. Co-occurrence clustering excluded repertoires with fewer than 30,000 or more than 120,000 public chains, plus five with anomalous nucleotide sharing. TCRdb holds this immuneACCESS table with in-frame rearrangements only. Some clones are missing; in checked studies, unresolved V genes explain under half, and the rest has no known cause. The D gene and trimming were derived from the DNA, and the V and J assignments and clone size from that table. The sample yields some 150,000 clones; about 80% were counted once. The ten largest clones represent about 4% of the sample.

CDR3 length: 13 amino acids, cysteine to phenylalanine. Just CDR3 DNA is preserved here, 39 bases in frame from base 1. CDR1 and CDR2 are read off the germline V gene (reference sequence) as PRHDT and FYEKMQ. V lost 0 bases and J lost 3 bases; the stretch between them is 5 bases long. For this clone: Its antigen is unknown. Base qualities are not recorded, but no much larger clone differs from it by a single base.

The rearranged segments are TRBV13 and TRBJ1-2; perhaps TRBD1 is the D gene, with 5 bases matching. This receptor was taken from a middle-aged woman in good health and CMV-seronegative. Sequencing used PBMCs. The CDR3 protein is CASSLGQDYGYTF. The nucleotide sequence reads TGTGCCAGCAGCTTAGGACAGGACTATGGCTACACCTTC.